The 2 T cell receptor beta chains below come from one sample, sequenced in a study of regulatory T cells in long-lasting Graves disease. CDR3-region Arm-PCR and iRepertoire HTBI primers produced the TCR beta libraries. MiXCR was run by TCRdb on the multiplex PCR reads, yielding one entry per CDR3 protein. In the table there are 510,000 or so distinct CDR3 sequences, 12% of which are singletons. Time point: newly diagnosed GD, antithyroid drugs for less than 3 months. From RNA extracted from PBMCs, the TCR library was made. The sample was also linked to a second study, of T cells in Graves' hyperthyroidism and ophthalmopathy.

The sequenced sample was peripheral blood mononuclear cells (PBMCs), obtained at new diagnosis, from a patient treated with antithyroid drugs. The receptor source for this set is a woman in her 30s with Graves disease.

The chain uses TRBV9 and TRBJ2-3; 10 bases agree with TRBD2. Trimming cost V 0 bases and J 4 bases; bases outside gene matches: 11. Germline loops: CDR1 SGDLS, CDR2 YYNGEE. CDR3 length: 18 residues. CDR3 sequence: CASSVGPSGRIYADTQYF. CDR3 in DNA: TGTGCCAGCAGCGTAGGTCCTAGCGGGAGAATTTACGCAGATACGCAGTATTTT.

This clonotype was counted at least ten times. The V call is TRBV28, the J call TRBJ2-4, with D tentatively TRBD1 (5 bases). Germline assignment: CDR1 MDHEN and CDR2 SYDVKM. V shed 6 bases and J shed 0 bases, with 12 bases lying between them. The CDR3 extends over 15 amino acids. CDR3 sequence: CASSQDSLAKNIQYF. The CDR3 DNA reads TGTGCCAGCAGCCAAGACAGTCTAGCCAAAAACATTCAGTACTTC.